A single T cell receptor beta chain is shown here with its context. What it binds is unknown. With 60 Vbeta and 13 Jbeta primers, the PCR was carried out. Sequencing used immunoSEQ multiplex PCR; TCRdb keeps in-frame clones, though not all of them. The data show about 90,000 clones, with roughly 80% seen just once and around 1.9% held by the top ten. This CDR3 has 18 residues. The ends were cut back, 4 bases at V and 0 bases at J, with 20 bases in the middle. Per the germline V gene, CDR1 is SGDLS and CDR2 is YYNGEE. The data are from a study of cytomegalovirus exposure and HLA in healthy donors. Study details: T cells numbering about 180 million yielded 95 million to 140 million unique TCR beta sequences in an earlier analysis.

Study observations and caveats: Later analysis indicated greater clonal expansion among HLA-associated TCR beta chains than among equally common other chains. Prior analysis indicated that the majority of TCR beta V segments exhibited productivity approximately 87% or approximately 30% of the time.

This rearrangement joins TRBV9 to TRBJ1-3; D might be TRBD1 (5 bases). The TCR was taken from a man younger than 35 in good health and CMV-seronegative. Sequenced sample: PBMCs. DNA for the CDR3: TGTGCCAGCAGCCTGGGGGGACCCCAGACCTACTCTGGAAACACCATATATTTT. This encodes CASSLGGPQTYSGNTIYF.